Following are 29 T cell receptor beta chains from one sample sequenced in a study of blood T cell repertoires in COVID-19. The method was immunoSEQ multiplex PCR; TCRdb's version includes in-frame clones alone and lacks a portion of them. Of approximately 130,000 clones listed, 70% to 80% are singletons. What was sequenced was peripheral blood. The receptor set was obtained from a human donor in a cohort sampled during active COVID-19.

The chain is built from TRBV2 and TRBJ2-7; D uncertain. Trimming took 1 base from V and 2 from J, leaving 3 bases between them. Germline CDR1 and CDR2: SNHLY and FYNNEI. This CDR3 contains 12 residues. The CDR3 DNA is TGTGCCAGCAGTGAAGTAACCTACGAGCAGTACTTC. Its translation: CASSEVTYEQYF.

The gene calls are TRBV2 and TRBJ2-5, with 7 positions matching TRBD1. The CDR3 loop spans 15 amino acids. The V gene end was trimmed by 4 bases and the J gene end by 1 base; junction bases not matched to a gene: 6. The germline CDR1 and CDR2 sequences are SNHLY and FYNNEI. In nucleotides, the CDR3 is TGTGCCAGCAGTGGGGAACAGGGGTCCCAAGAGACCCAGTACTTC. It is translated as CASSGEQGSQETQYF. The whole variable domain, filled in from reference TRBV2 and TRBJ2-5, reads EPEVTQTPSHQVTQMGQEVILRCVPISNHLYFYWYRQILGQKVEFLVSFYNNEISEKSEIFDDQFSVERPDGSNFTLKIRSTKLEDSAMYFCASSGEQGSQETQYFGPGTRLLVL.

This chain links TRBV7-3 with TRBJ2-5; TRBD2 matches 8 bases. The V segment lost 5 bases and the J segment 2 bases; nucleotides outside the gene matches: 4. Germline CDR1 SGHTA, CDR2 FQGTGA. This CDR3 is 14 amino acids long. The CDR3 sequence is CASSPSGGQETQYF. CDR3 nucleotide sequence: TGTGCCAGCAGCCCAAGCGGGGGTCAAGAGACCCAGTACTTC.

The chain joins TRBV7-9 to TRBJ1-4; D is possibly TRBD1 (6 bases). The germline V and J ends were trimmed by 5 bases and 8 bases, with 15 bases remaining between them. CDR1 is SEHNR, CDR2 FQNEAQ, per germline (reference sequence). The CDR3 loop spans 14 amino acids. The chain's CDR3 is CASSITGLGEKLFF. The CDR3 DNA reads TGTGCCAGCAGCATAACAGGGTTGGGCGAAAAACTGTTTTTT.

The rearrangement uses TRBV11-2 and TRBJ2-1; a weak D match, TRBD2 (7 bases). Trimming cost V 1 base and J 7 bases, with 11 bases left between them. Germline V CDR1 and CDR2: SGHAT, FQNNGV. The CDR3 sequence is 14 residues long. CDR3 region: CASSLVGGANEQFF. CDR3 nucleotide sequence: TGTGCCAGCAGCTTAGTGGGGGGGGCAAATGAGCAGTTCTTC.

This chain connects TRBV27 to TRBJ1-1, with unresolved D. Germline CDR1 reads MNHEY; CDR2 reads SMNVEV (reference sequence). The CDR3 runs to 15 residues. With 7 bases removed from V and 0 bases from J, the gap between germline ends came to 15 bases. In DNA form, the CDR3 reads TGTGCCAGCATCCCAGGAAACACTTTGAACACTGAAGCTTTCTTT. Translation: CASIPGNTLNTEAFF.

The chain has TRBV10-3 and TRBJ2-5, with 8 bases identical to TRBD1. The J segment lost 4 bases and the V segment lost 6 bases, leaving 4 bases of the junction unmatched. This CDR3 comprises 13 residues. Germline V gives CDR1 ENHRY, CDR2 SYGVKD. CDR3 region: CAIRGQAGETQYF. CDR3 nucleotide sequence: TGTGCCATCAGGGGACAGGCTGGAGAGACCCAGTACTTC.

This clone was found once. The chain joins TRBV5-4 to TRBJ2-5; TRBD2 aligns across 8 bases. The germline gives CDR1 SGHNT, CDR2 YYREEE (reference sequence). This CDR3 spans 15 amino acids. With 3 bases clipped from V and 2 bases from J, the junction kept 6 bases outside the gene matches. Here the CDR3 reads CASSWVAGIQETQYF. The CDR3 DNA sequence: TGTGCCAGCAGCTGGGTAGCGGGGATACAAGAGACCCAGTACTTC.

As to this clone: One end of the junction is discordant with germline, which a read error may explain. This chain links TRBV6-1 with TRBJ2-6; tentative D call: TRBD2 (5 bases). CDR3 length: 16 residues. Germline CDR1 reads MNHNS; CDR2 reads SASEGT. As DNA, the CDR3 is TGTGCCAGCACTGAACCAGGACTTACTGGGGCCAACGTCCTGACTTTC. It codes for CASTEPGLTGANVLTF.

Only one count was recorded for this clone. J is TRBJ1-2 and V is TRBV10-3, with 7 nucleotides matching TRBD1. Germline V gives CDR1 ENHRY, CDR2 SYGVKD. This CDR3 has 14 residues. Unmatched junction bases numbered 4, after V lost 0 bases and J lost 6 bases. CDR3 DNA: TGTGCCATCAGTGAGTCGAGCACAGGGGATGGCTACACCTTC. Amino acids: CAISESSTGDGYTF.

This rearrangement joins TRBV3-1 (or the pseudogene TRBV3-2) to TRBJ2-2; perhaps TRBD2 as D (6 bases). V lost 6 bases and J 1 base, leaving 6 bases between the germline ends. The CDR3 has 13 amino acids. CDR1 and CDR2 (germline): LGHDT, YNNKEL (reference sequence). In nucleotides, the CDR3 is TGTGCCAGCAGGGGGGGGAACACCGGGGAGCTGTTTTTT. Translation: CASRGGNTGELFF.

Here the CDR3 DNA reads TGTGCCAGCATCGGCGGAGGCACCGGGGAGCTGTTTTTT. This sequence encodes CASIGGGTGELFF. The chain couples TRBV7-9 to TRBJ2-2, with D perhaps TRBD2 (5 bases). Per the germline V gene, CDR1 is SEHNR and CDR2 is FQNEAQ (reference sequence). Trimming removed 7 bases from V and 4 bases from J, with 10 bases in between. This CDR3 has 13 residues.

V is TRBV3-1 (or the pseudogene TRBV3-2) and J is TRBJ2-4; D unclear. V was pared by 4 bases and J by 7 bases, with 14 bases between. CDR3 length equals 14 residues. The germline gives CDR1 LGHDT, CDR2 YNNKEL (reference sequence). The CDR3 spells CASSRNQVTNIQYF. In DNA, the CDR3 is TGTGCCAGCAGCCGCAACCAGGTTACTAACATTCAGTACTTC.

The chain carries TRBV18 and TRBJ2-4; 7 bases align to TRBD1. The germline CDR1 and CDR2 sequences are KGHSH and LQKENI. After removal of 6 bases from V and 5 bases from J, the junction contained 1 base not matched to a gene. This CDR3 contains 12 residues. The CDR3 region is CASSGTENIQYF. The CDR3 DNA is TGTGCCAGCTCCGGGACAGAAAACATTCAGTACTTC.

The CDR3 nucleotides read TGCGCCAGCAGCCTCGGGACAGGGTTCTTGAACACTGAAGCTTTCTTT. This sequence encodes CASSLGTGFLNTEAFF. The chain has TRBV5-1 and TRBJ1-1, with 9 bases that match TRBD1. CDR3 length: 16 amino acids. With 4 bases clipped from V and 0 bases from J, the junction kept 7 bases outside the gene matches. In germline, CDR1 is SGHRS, CDR2 YFSETQ.

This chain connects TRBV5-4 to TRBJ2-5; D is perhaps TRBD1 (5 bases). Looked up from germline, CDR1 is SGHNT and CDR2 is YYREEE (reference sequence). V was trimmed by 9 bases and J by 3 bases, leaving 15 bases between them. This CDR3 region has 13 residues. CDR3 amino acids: CATNRQFEETQYF. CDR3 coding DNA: TGTGCCACTAATAGACAGTTTGAAGAGACCCAGTACTTC. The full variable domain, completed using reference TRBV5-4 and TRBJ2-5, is ETGVTQSPTHLIKTRGQQVTLRCSSQSGHNTVSWYQQALGQGPQFIFQYYREEENGRGNFPPRFSGLQFPNYSSELNVNALELDDSALYLCATNRQFEETQYFGPGTRLLVL.

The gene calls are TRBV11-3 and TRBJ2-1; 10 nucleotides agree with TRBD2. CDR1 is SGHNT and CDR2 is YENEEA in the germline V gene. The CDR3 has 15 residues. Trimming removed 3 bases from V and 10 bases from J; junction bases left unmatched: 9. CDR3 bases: TGTGCCAGCAGCTTTAGTCCAGCGGGGGGGCGGGAGCAGTTCTTC. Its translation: CASSFSPAGGREQFF.

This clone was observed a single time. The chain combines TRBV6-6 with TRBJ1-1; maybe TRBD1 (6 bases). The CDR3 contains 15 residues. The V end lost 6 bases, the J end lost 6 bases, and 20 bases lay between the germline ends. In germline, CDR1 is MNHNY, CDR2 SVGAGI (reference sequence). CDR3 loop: CASSHLTGKGAEAFF. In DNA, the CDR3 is TGTGCCAGCAGCCACCTTACGGGTAAGGGGGCTGAAGCTTTCTTT.

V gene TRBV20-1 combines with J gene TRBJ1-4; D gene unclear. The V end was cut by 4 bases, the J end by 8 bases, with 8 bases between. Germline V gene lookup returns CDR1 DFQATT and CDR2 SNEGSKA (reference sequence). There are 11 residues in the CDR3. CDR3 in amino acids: CSAKVGEKLFF. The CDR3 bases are TGCAGTGCTAAGGTGGGCGAAAAACTGTTTTTT.

The DNA for the CDR3 is TGTGCCAGCAGCTCCCCAGGACAGGGGGGCTCCTACGAGCAGTACTTC. Amino acids: CASSSPGQGGSYEQYF. The chain has TRBV28 and TRBJ2-7; 10 nucleotides match TRBD1. Germline loops: CDR1 MDHEN, CDR2 SYDVKM. V shed 6 bases and J 0 bases; nucleotides not matched to a gene: 8. This CDR3 has 16 residues.

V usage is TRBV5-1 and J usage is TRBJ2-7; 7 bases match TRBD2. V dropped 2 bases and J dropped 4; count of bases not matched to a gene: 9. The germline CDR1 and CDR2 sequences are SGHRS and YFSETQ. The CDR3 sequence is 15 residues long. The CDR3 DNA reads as TGCGCCAGCAGCTTTGGGAGGGGTGGTAATTACGAGCAGTACTTC. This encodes CASSFGRGGNYEQYF.

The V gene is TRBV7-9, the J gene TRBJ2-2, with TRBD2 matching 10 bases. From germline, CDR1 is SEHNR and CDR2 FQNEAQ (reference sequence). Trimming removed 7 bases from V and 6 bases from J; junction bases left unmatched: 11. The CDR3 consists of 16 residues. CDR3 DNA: TGTGCCAGCATCCTTCAGACTAGCGGGCCCTCCGGGGAGCTGTTTTTT. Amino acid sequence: CASILQTSGPSGELFF.

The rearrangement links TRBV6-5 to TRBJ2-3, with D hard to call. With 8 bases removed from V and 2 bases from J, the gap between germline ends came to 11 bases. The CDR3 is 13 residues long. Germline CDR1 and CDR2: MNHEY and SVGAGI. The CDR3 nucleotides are TGTGCCAGCTTAGTAGCCGCCACAGATACGCAGTATTTT. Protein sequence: CASLVAATDTQYF.

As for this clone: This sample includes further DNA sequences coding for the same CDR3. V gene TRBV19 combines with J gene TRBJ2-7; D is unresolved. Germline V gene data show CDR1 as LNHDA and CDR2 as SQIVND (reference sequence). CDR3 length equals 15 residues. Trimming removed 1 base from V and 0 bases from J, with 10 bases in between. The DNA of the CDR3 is TGTGCCAGTAGTATAGGAGGTGTTAGCTCCTACGAGCAGTACTTC. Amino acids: CASSIGGVSSYEQYF.

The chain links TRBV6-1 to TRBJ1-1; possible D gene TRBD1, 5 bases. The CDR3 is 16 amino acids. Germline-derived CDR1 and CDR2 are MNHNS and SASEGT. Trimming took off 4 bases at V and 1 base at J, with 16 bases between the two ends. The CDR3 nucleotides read TGTGCCAGCAGTGCGGTGGCAGGGCGAGGGAACACTGAAGCTTTCTTT. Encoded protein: CASSAVAGRGNTEAFF.

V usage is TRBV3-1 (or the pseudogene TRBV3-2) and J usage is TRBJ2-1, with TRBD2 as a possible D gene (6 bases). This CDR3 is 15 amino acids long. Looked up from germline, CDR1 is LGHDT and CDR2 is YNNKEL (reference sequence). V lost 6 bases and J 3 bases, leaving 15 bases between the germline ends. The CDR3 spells CASSPGRGFYNEQFF. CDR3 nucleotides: TGTGCCAGCAGTCCTGGACGGGGGTTCTACAATGAGCAGTTCTTC.

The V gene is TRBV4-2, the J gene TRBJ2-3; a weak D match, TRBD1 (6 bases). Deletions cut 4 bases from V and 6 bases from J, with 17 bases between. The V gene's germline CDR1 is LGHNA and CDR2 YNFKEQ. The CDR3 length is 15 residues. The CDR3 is CASSLRGQVLDTQYF. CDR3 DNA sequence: TGTGCCAGCAGCCTCAGGGGCCAGGTCCTCGATACGCAGTATTTT.

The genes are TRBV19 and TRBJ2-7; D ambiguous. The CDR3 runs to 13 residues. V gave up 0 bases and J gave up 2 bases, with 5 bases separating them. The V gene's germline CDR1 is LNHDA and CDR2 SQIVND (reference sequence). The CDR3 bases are TGTGCCAGTAGTATAGACGGTCCCTACGAGCAGTACTTC. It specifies CASSIDGPYEQYF.

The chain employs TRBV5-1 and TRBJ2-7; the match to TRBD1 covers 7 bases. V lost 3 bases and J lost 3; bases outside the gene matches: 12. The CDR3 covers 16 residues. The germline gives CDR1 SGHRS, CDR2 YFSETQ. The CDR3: CASSSLGTEYFYEQYF. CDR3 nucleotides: TGCGCCAGCAGCTCCCTGGGGACAGAATATTTCTACGAGCAGTACTTC.